The T cell receptor beta chain under discussion was sequenced for a study of blood T cells in healthy people across ages. Study-level background: Per every two T cells, about one barcoded beta molecule was captured by template switching.

This clonotype was counted only a few times. Its antigen is undetermined. Regarding the study as a whole: Per-million-T-cell TCR beta diversity fell roughly linearly with age. Aged donors had fewer naive CD4+ cells and lower diversity than long-lived donors.

The CDR3 contains 15 residues. CDR1 and CDR2 from the germline V gene are SGHTA and FQGNSA. The germline V and J ends were trimmed by 1 base and 5 bases, with 14 bases remaining between them. Then a second PCR, running roughly 7 to 11 cycles, was carried out with a sample-barcoded 5' primer and a J-beta primer mix. TCRdb passed the 5' RACE reads through MiXCR, listing each CDR3 protein once. The table records about 800,000 distinct CDR3 sequences, just under 25% of them present only once. These data were also reused for a study on T cells of mothers and their children. In that study: For unrelated pairs as for related ones, thymic selection shapes TCR recombination output similarly.

The sequence was obtained from a boy younger than 18 in good health. Sequences were obtained from blood. V gene TRBV7-2 combines with J gene TRBJ2-5; maybe TRBD1 (6 bases). Here the CDR3 DNA reads TGTGCCAGCAGCTTAGAAGCAGGGGCACGGGAGACCCAGTACTTC. Protein sequence: CASSLEAGARETQYF.